A single sample is the source of the 7 T cell receptor beta chains below, sequenced in a study of tumor-infiltrating lymphocytes in primary liver carcinoma. Blood RNA was derived from unsorted whole blood, and germline DNA was extracted too. A primer matching the constant region was used to make TCR beta cDNA from around 460 ng of total RNA. Three nested multiplex PCR rounds, a slightly modified ARM-PCR method, built the TCR beta libraries. Use of TRBV1-TRBV30 forward primers with a C-beta reverse primer characterized the first two PCR rounds, which lasted approximately 11 cycles each. TCRdb re-analysed the multiplex PCR reads in MiXCR, keeping a single row per CDR3 protein. The data contain about 310,000 distinct CDR3 sequences, approximately 58% of them singletons. The specimen was peripheral blood. Every receptor here comes from a woman in her 30s with primary liver carcinoma and hepatitis B virus infection.

In the case of this clonotype: The CDR3 end shows no conserved phenylalanine or tryptophan, and so a read error is likely. This chain links TRBV29-1 with TRBJ2-2; possibly TRBD1 for D (5 bases). Germline-derived CDR1 and CDR2 are SQVTM and ANQGSEA. The CDR3 consists of 16 residues. Trimming took off 4 bases at V and 4 bases at J, with 19 bases between the two ends. CDR3 sequence (DNA): TGCAGCGTTGCTTCCCAAGACAGTCTGAGCACCGGGGAGCTGTTTTAT. Protein product: CSVASQDSLSTGELFY.

A note on this clonotype: One junction end disagrees with the germline gene, perhaps due to a read error. The CDR3 spells CASNLDAGTGYTF. The CDR3 DNA reads as TGTGCCAGCAACTTAGATGCAGGGACTGGCTACACCTTC. J is TRBJ1-2 and V is TRBV13, with D possibly TRBD1 on 5 matching bases. The CDR3 contains 13 residues. Germline V gene sequence: CDR1 PRHDT, CDR2 FYEKMQ (reference sequence). Together with reference TRBV13 and TRBJ1-2, the CDR3 gives the full variable domain: AAGVIQSPRHLIKEKRETATLKCYPIPRHDTVYWYQQGPGQDPQFLISFYEKMQSDKGSIPDRFSAQQFSDYHSELNMSSLELGDSALYFCASNLDAGTGYTFGSGTRLTVV.

Worth noting for this clonotype: This may stem from a read error, because a much larger clone lies one nucleotide away. The chain links TRBV4-1 to TRBJ2-1; TRBD1 agrees at 9 bases. In germline, CDR1 is MGHRA, CDR2 YSYEKL. The CDR3 is made up of 16 amino acids. The CDR3 protein is CASSRGQGTGVDEQLF. CDR3 nucleotides: TGCGCCAGCAGCCGGGGACAGGGAACGGGCGTTGATGAGCAGCTCTTC.

The chain combines TRBV11-1 with TRBJ2-1; possible D gene TRBD2, 6 bases. The ends were cut back, 0 bases at V and 10 bases at J, with 22 bases in the middle. This CDR3 has 17 residues. In germline, CDR1 is SGHAT, CDR2 FQDESV (reference sequence). The CDR3 region is CASSLASDLEGCEEQFF. Here the CDR3 DNA reads TGTGCCAGCAGCTTAGCGTCTGATCTGGAGGGTTGTGAAGAGCAGTTCTTC.

With regard to this clonotype: Given a much more abundant clone one base away, this may be a read error. This chain uses TRBV11-3 with TRBJ2-1, with TRBD2 matching 11 bases. In germline, CDR1 is SGHNT, CDR2 YENEEA. V dropped 0 bases and J dropped 9; count of bases not matched to a gene: 10. The CDR3 has 17 residues. CDR3 nucleotides: TGTGCCAGCAGCTTAGATTTCACTAGCGGGAGTAAGGGTGAGCAGTTCTTC. Amino acids: CASSLDFTSGSKGEQFF.

The sample holds one count of this clonotype. Sequence at one end of the junction differs from germline and may be a read error. The gene calls are TRBV11-1 and TRBJ2-7; tentatively, D is TRBD1 or TRBD2 (5 bases each). Per germline, CDR1 SGHAT and CDR2 FQDESV (reference sequence). There are 15 residues in the CDR3. The chain's CDR3 is CAISFGRESSYEQYF. The CDR3 nucleotides read TGTGCCATCAGCTTTGGCAGGGAGAGCTCCTACGAGCAGTATTTC.

Regarding this clonotype: This likely comes from a read error, as the CDR3 has no conserved phenylalanine or tryptophan at its end. This rearrangement joins TRBV10-1 to TRBJ2-4; 7 nucleotides align to TRBD1. With 5 bases clipped from V and 2 bases from J, the junction kept 6 bases outside the gene matches. Looked up from germline, CDR1 is WNHNN and CDR2 is SYGVQD (reference sequence). The CDR3 runs to 15 residues. CDR3 in DNA: TGCGCCAGCAGTCCGGACAGGCCCCCCAAAAACATTCAGTACCTC. Protein product: CASSPDRPPKNIQYL.